The rows below give T cell receptor beta chains drawn from one sample of a study of T cells after yellow fever vaccination. From the 5' RACE reads, TCRdb called clonotypes with MiXCR, one entry per CDR3 protein. The table shows 95,000 to 150,000 distinct CDR3 sequences, with about 16% occurring only once. The specimen was CD8+ T cells sorted from PBMCs, collected 5 days after the yellow fever booster vaccination. The receptors derive from a man aged 18 to 30 who received the YFV17D yellow fever vaccine. CDR3s include the opening cysteine and the closing phenylalanine or tryptophan. The D gene is left open where the match is weak. Size is omitted from some rows. Given values are once, few, many or a class for expanded clones.

J gene,V gene,D gene,clone size,CDR3 DNA,CDR3 protein
TRBJ2-7,TRBV5-1,.,many,TGCGCCAGCAGCTTGCGTAGCGACGAGCAGTACTTC,CASSLRSDEQYF
TRBJ1-6,TRBV7-2,.,.,TGTGCCAGCAGCTTAGCGTCGGGGGTTGGCTCACCCCTCCACTTT,CASSLASGVGSPLHF
TRBJ2-6,TRBV7-2,.,few,TGTGCCAGCAGCACTTACTCTGGGGCCAACGTCCTGACTTTC,CASSTYSGANVLTF
TRBJ2-3,TRBV10-3,TRBD2,few,TGTGCCATCAGTGAGCCCCTACGGACTAGCGCGACTAGCACAGATACGCAGTATTTT,CAISEPLRTSATSTDTQYF
TRBJ2-1,TRBV20-1,TRBD2,few,TGCAGTGCCTTAAGCGGGGGCCTCACCTACAATGAGCAGTTCTTC,CSALSGGLTYNEQFF
TRBJ2-4,TRBV7-8,.,many,TGTGCCAGCAGCTTAGGGGGGGATCCCATTCAGTACTTC,CASSLGGDPIQYF
TRBJ2-3,TRBV7-2,.,.,TGTGCCAGCAGCTTTGGGGCTGGAGATACGCAGTATTTT,CASSFGAGDTQYF
TRBJ1-1,TRBV27,.,few,TGTGCCAGCAGATCCTTCGAAACTGAAGCTTTCTTT,CASRSFETEAFF
TRBJ2-1,TRBV6-2/TRBV6-3,.,few,TGTGCCAGCAACATAGGGGACCTCGCTTACAATGAGCAGTTCTTC,CASNIGDLAYNEQFF
TRBJ2-1,TRBV10-2,TRBD2,few,TGCGCCAGCAGGGTGACTAGCGGGGGAAATGAGCAGTTCTTC,CASRVTSGGNEQFF
TRBJ1-4,TRBV6-6,.,.,TGTGCCAGCAGTCCGACTCTACAAGGACAACTGTTTTTT,CASSPTLQGQLFF
TRBJ1-5,TRBV20-1,.,.,TGCAGTGCTAGAGAATCGGGGGTCCCTCAGCCCCAGCATTTT,CSARESGVPQPQHF
TRBJ1-5,TRBV6-5,.,.,TGTGCCAGCAGTCGCCAGGGCTGGGGTCAGCCCCAGCATTTT,CASSRQGWGQPQHF
TRBJ2-3,TRBV4-1,TRBD1,many,TGCGCCAGCAGCCAATCGGGACAGAGTACGCAGTATTTT,CASSQSGQSTQYF